Listed here is a single T cell receptor (beta chain). Germline-derived CDR1 and CDR2 are SGHVS and FQNEAQ. V lost 5 bases to trimming and J lost 4 bases, with 6 bases between them. The CDR3 totals 11 residues. This sample is drawn from a study of control samples from healthy donors and cancer patients. TCRdb keeps only in-frame clones here, not all; method: immunoSEQ multiplex PCR. The sample shows roughly 130,000 clones, about 95% of them seen only once. This chain uses TRBV7-8 with TRBJ2-7; D not certain. The sequence was obtained from a young man in good health. The specimen was blood. CDR3 in amino acids: CASSVGYEQYF. DNA of the CDR3: TGTGCCAGCAGCGTCGGTTACGAGCAGTACTTC.